This is a list of T cell receptor beta chains from one sample in a study of blood T cell repertoires in COVID-19. Some clones are missing from TCRdb's copy, which holds only in-frame ones; the method was immunoSEQ multiplex PCR. The data show tens of thousands of clones, 90% seen once. The source material was peripheral blood. These receptors came from a man between 45 and 60 years old with acute or convalescent COVID-19. Each CDR3 is given with its conserved first and last residue. D genes are given only for firm matches. Size is omitted from some rows. Given values are once, few, many or a class for expanded clones.

NA TRBJ1-4 TRBV10-3 NA CAISEGGNTNEKLFF TGTGCCATCAGTGAGGGAGGGAACACCAATGAAAAACTGTTTTTT
NA TRBJ2-3 TRBV6-5 NA CASSYSGGWTDTQYF TGTGCCAGCAGTTACTCAGGGGGTTGGACAGATACGCAGTATTTT
NA TRBJ2-5 TRBV14 NA CASSQGWSVISETQYF TGTGCCAGCAGCCAAGGATGGTCGGTCATTTCAGAGACCCAGTACTTC
NA TRBJ2-7 TRBV2 NA CASSGPRDGSSYEQYF TGTGCCAGCAGTGGCCCACGGGATGGGAGCTCCTACGAGCAGTACTTC
NA TRBJ2-7 TRBV14 NA CASSPVSGSSSYEQYF TGTGCCAGCAGCCCGGTCAGCGGCTCGAGCTCCTACGAGCAGTACTTC
NA TRBJ1-4 TRBV6-5 NA CASSHRESEKLFF TGTGCCAGCAGCCACAGGGAATCGGAAAAACTGTTTTTT
NA TRBJ1-1 TRBV24-1 NA CATRRSSGAEAFF TGTGCCACCCGCCGTAGTTCGGGAGCTGAAGCTTTCTTT
NA TRBJ1-2 TRBV27 TRBD1 CASWGQGSYGYTF TGTGCCAGTTGGGGACAGGGAAGCTATGGCTACACCTTC
NA TRBJ2-3 TRBV3-1/TRBV3-2 NA CASSQGASGTDTQYF TGTGCCAGCAGCCAAGGGGCTAGCGGCACAGATACGCAGTATTTT
few TRBJ1-2 TRBV5-4 NA CASSLAGIGNYGYTF TGTGCCAGCAGCTTGGCCGGGATAGGGAACTATGGCTACACCTTC
NA TRBJ2-7 TRBV11-3 TRBD1 CASSLMDRVAYEQYF TGTGCCAGCAGCTTGATGGACAGGGTTGCCTACGAGCAGTACTTC
NA TRBJ2-7 TRBV11-2 NA CASSLDGIQAYEQYF TGTGCCAGCAGCTTAGACGGGATCCAAGCCTACGAGCAGTACTTC
NA TRBJ1-1 TRBV6-5 TRBD1 CASRGQGSTEAFF TGTGCCAGCAGGGGACAGGGATCCACTGAAGCTTTCTTT
NA TRBJ2-3 TRBV5-1 NA CASSLRNLGADTQYF TGCGCCAGCAGCTTACGGAATTTGGGCGCAGATACGCAGTATTTT
NA TRBJ1-6 TRBV14 NA CASSQWQSNSPLHF TGTGCCAGCAGCCAATGGCAGTCTAATTCACCCCTCCACTTT
NA TRBJ1-1 TRBV6-5 NA CASRGQQGGTEAFF TGTGCCAGCAGGGGACAACAGGGAGGGACTGAAGCTTTCTTT
NA TRBJ2-7 TRBV19 TRBD2 CASSIGLAVGEQYF TGTGCCAGTAGTATAGGGCTAGCGGTCGGGGAGCAGTACTTC
NA TRBJ2-7 TRBV5-8 TRBD2 CASSVRWSGGGGEQYF TGTGCCAGCAGCGTTCGGTGGTCGGGGGGGGGCGGCGAGCAGTACTTC
NA TRBJ2-1 TRBV6-5 NA CASTRGGALFF TGTGCCAGCACCCGCGGTGGGGCATTATTCTTC
NA TRBJ2-3 TRBV5-1 TRBD2 CASSLGLAGEIDTQYF TGCGCCAGCAGCTTGGGACTAGCGGGAGAAATAGATACGCAGTATTTT
NA TRBJ2-7 TRBV10-3 TRBD2 CAISEAGAVYEQYF TGTGCCATCAGTGAAGCGGGAGCGGTTTACGAGCAGTACTTC
NA TRBJ2-1 TRBV6-4 TRBD2 CASSETSGSRDEQFF TGTGCCAGCAGTGAGACTAGCGGGAGTAGGGATGAGCAGTTCTTC
NA TRBJ2-1 TRBV9 NA CASSPDPGDNEQFF TGTGCCAGCAGCCCAGACCCAGGGGACAATGAGCAGTTCTTC